Presented here are 8 T cell receptor beta chains from one specimen sequenced in a study of shared clonotypes between healthy human individuals. Method: immunoSEQ multiplex PCR; TCRdb's copy keeps in-frame clones and lacks some. The profile shows 850,000 to 1,200,000 clones, 60% to 80% of them singletons. Sequencing was done on a sample of memory CD4+ T cells sorted from blood. The subset here: CD45RA-negative fraction. Receptor source: a man younger than 35 in good health.

The rearrangement joins TRBV16 to TRBJ1-2; TRBD1 matches at 8 bases. Germline V gives CDR1 KGHSY, CDR2 FQNENV. This CDR3 region has 13 residues. V shed 5 bases and J 8 bases; nucleotides not matched to a gene: 7. CDR3: CASSSSRQGGYTF. CDR3 nucleotides: TGTGCCAGCAGCTCATCACGACAGGGGGGCTACACCTTC.

V and J are TRBV14 and TRBJ2-1; tentatively, D is TRBD2 (6 bases). Germline-derived CDR1 and CDR2 are SGHDN and FVKESK. The CDR3 consists of 14 residues. V was pared by 5 bases and J by 4 bases, with 12 bases between. The CDR3 region has the DNA TGTGCCAGCAGCTTCCGGGACTTTTACAATGAGCAGTTCTTC. Amino acids: CASSFRDFYNEQFF.

The rearrangement joins TRBV11-2 to TRBJ2-3; TRBD1 aligns across 7 bases. CDR1 is SGHAT, CDR2 FQNNGV, per germline. CDR3 length: 17 residues. V gave up 0 bases and J gave up 1 base; unmatched junction bases: 7. The CDR3: CASSLDSGQVGTDTQYF. The CDR3 DNA reads as TGTGCCAGCAGCTTAGATTCCGGACAGGTTGGCACAGATACGCAGTATTTT.

This chain uses TRBV10-3 with TRBJ2-5; 8 bases line up with TRBD2. V dropped 3 bases and J dropped 5; count of bases not matched to a gene: 5. CDR1 and CDR2 (germline): ENHRY, SYGVKD. The CDR3 contains 14 residues. The CDR3 coding sequence is TGTGCCATCAGTGAAGCGGGAGTAAGGGAGACCCAGTACTTC. This encodes CAISEAGVRETQYF.

The chain uses TRBV7-9 and TRBJ2-3; 10 bases agree with TRBD2. The CDR3 spans 15 residues. Germline values: CDR1 SEHNR, CDR2 FQNEAQ (reference sequence). Trimming removed 6 bases from V and 4 bases from J; junction bases left unmatched: 7. The CDR3 DNA reads as TGTGCCAGCAGGAATTGGCTAGCGGGAGCAGATACGCAGTATTTT. This translates into CASRNWLAGADTQYF.

The chain is built from TRBV9 and TRBJ2-1, with a tentative D call TRBD2 (6 bases). Germline CDR1 is SGDLS and CDR2 is YYNGEE. CDR3 length: 14 residues. Trimming stripped 2 bases from V and 7 bases from J, with 13 bases between. The CDR3 sequence is CASSVSLAMNEQFF. CDR3 in DNA: TGTGCCAGCAGCGTCAGCCTAGCGATGAATGAGCAGTTCTTC. Full variable domain (missing parts from reference TRBV9 and TRBJ2-1): DSGVTQTPKHLITATGQRVTLRCSPRSGDLSVYWYQQSLDQGLQFLIQYYNGEERAKGNILERFSAQQFPDLHSELNLSSLELGDSALYFCASSVSLAMNEQFFGPGTRLTVL.

Regarding this clone: The sample holds other DNA sequences that translate to the same CDR3. The chain employs TRBV11-3 and TRBJ2-3, with D perhaps assigned TRBD1 or TRBD2 (6 bases each). V shed 0 bases and J shed 0 bases, with 7 bases lying between them. In germline, CDR1 is SGHNT, CDR2 YENEEA. The CDR3 is 15 amino acids. The DNA of the CDR3 is TGTGCCAGCAGCTTAGACGGGGGCAGCACAGATACGCAGTATTTT. This codes for CASSLDGGSTDTQYF.

This rearrangement joins TRBV10-3 to TRBJ2-5; possible D gene TRBD1, 6 bases. The CDR3 has 13 residues. Between the trimmed V and J ends, which lost 5 bases and 2 bases, there was a span of 9 bases. Germline lookup yields CDR1 ENHRY and CDR2 SYGVKD. This CDR3 reads CAISRTAQETQYF. The CDR3 DNA sequence: TGTGCCATCAGTAGGACAGCTCAAGAGACCCAGTACTTC.